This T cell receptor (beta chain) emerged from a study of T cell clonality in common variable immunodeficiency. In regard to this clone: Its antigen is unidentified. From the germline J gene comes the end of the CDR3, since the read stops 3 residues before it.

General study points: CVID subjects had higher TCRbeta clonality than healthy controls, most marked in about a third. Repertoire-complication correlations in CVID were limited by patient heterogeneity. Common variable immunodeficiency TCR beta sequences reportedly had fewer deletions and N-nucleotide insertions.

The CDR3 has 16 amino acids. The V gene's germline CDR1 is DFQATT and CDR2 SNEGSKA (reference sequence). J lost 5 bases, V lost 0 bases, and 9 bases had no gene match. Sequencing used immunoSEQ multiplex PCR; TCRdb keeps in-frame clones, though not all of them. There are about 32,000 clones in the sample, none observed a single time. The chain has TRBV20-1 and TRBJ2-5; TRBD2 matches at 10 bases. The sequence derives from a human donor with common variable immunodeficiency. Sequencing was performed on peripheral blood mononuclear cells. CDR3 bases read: TGCAGTGCTAGAGATAATAGCGGGGGGACCGGGGAGACC. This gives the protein CSARDNSGGTGET. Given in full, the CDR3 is CSARDNSGGTGETQYF.